Listed here is a single T cell receptor (beta chain). The data originate from a study of shared clonotypes between healthy human individuals. TCRdb keeps only in-frame clones here, not all; method: immunoSEQ multiplex PCR. This sample yields 550,000 to 800,000 clones, of which 74% are seen a single time; over 1.5% belongs to the top ten. This CDR3 contains 13 residues. The J segment lost 7 bases and the V segment lost 7 bases, leaving 10 bases of the junction unmatched. Germline V gene data show CDR1 as MDHEN and CDR2 as SYDVKM. The clonotype originates from a woman in her 30s in good health. The chain couples TRBV28 to TRBJ2-7, with TRBD2 matching over 7 bases. Sequencing was performed on memory CD4+ T cells sorted from blood. Noted subset: CD45RA-negative fraction. DNA for the CDR3: TGTGCCAGCACCCCGACTAGCCCGAGGGAGCAGTACTTC. Translating gives CASTPTSPREQYF.